This T cell receptor (beta chain) was documented in a study of shared clonotypes between healthy human individuals (dated by TCRdb to the early 2020s). At the level of the whole study: A few men and two women, aged 18 to 49 years, made up the cohort. For each donor, CD4 naive and CD4 memory were each run on three plates, CD8 naive on two plates, and CD8 memory on one plate. Each donor's leukapheresis produced roughly between about 0.8 and 10 billion PBMCs. To increase sequencing depth and limit assay-specific biases, different laboratories used diverse techniques to prepare libraries and sequence TCR repertoires. To estimate repertoire size and how much clonotype sharing occurs between individuals, the study deeply sequenced the blood TCR repertoires of about 5 healthy adults. The full study reports these points: Rarefaction of sorted-subset datasets indicated incomplete sequencing despite the large sequencing depth. Roughly 5% of naive CD4, roughly 3.6% of naive CD8, around 2.3% of memory CD4, and around 0.42% of memory CD8 clonotypes were shared across a handful of donors. Sampling was restricted to blood, and TCR repertoires in tissue are likely to differ from TCR repertoires in blood. Based on pairwise subsampling, the degree of clonotype sharing among donors was expected to be affected by sequencing depth. Compared with non-shared clonotypes, the clonotypes found in all four sorted-subset donors had higher generation probabilities. The genetic and exposure-history diversity represented was limited by the small number of donors. Naive subsets generally had larger estimated clonotype richness than memory subsets.

Via the germline V gene, CDR1 is MGHRA and CDR2 YSYEKL. The CDR3 runs 15 amino acids, cysteine and phenylalanine included. Just CDR3 DNA is preserved here, 45 bases in frame from base 1. Ends trimmed: V by 5 bases, J by 7 bases; bases unmatched to a gene: 11. Using the deep immunoSEQ assay, multiplex PCR amplified TCR CDR3 regions from genomic DNA. For each cell subset, the extracted genomic DNA was distributed evenly across all wells of several immunoSEQ 96-well plates, and each plate served as one replicate. For sorted subsets, roughly 190 ng of genomic DNA, equivalent to 25,000 to 35,000 T cell genomes, went into each replicate PCR. The purified libraries were quantified using a Qubit 3.0 fluorometer, sized with a Bioanalyzer 2100, and then quantified again using the KAPA Library Quantification kit. Each immunoSEQ 96-well plate was sequenced on its own single-read 150-cycle Illumina NextSeq 550 flow cell. Per the original workflow: Because the immunoSEQ output included only junctional sequences and no quality scores, the filtering could not be the same as the filtering used for full-length reads. To assign V/J genes and CDR3, sequences were annotated against IMGT germline references using PyIR, a Python wrapper for IgBLAST v1.9. Reads were removed for weak V/J assignments (E-value above 1e-6), missing CDR3, stop codons, out-of-frame junctions, or ambiguous translated residues. V3J clonotypes were defined as sequences sharing the same inferred V gene, J gene, and CDR3 amino acid sequence. The percentage overlap between two repertoires was calculated by dividing the number of shared unique clonotypes by the size of the smaller repertoire. RTK rarefaction, the Chao1 estimator, and Recon v2.1 estimates of unobserved clonotypes were used to assess repertoire richness. Generation probabilities for all TCRbeta clonotypes obtained by the gDNA method from several donors were computed using OLGA. TCRdb retrieved this table from immuneACCESS and kept in-frame rearrangements only. Not all clones are present; in checked studies, unresolved V genes account for under half, and no reason is known for the remainder. Clone size and the V and J calls come from that table; the DNA yielded D and trimming. For this sample the table gives some 1.5 million clones, of which 95% to 99% were detected only once. The biggest ten clones account for about 0.45% of the sample.

Healthy HIV-negative adults with no recently reported acute infections or vaccinations were included as donors. Every donor was a Caucasian adult residing in Nashville, Tennessee, USA. CD4+ T cells were enriched through magnetic negative selection, after which naive cells were positively selected on CD45RA and the remaining negative fraction served as the memory subset. Blood was collected by leukapheresis, and PBMCs were isolated by Ficoll-Histopaque density gradient centrifugation and then cryopreserved in liquid nitrogen vapor phase. Purity and quantity of every magnetically sorted T cell population were checked by analytical flow cytometry. Genomic DNA was isolated from every sorted fraction and measured by UV absorbance on a Nanodrop 2000c. Remarks on this clone: Its antigen is still unknown. It has no much larger one-base neighbor in the sample; base qualities were not kept.

Source material: naive CD4+ T cells sorted from blood. This specimen's cell subset or site label, per the study, means: CD45RA+ positively selected. This chain joins TRBV4-1 to TRBJ1-2; a stretch of 9 junction bases matches TRBD1. The clonotype was recovered from a man aged 25 to 45 in good health. The nucleotides are TGCGCCAGCAGCACACCGACAGGGGGAGGGGGTGGCTACACCTTC. This sequence encodes CASSTPTGGGGGYTF.